This passage covers 16 T cell receptor beta chains from one sample sequenced in a study of shared clonotypes between healthy human individuals. Here immunoSEQ multiplex PCR was the method, and the copy in TCRdb shows in-frame clones only, minus some. The sample holds approximately 500,000 clones, less than 96% seen once. Sequenced sample: naive CD4+ T cells sorted from blood. Subset given: CD45RA+ positively selected. All receptors derive from a woman aged 25-40 years in good health.

Concerning this clone: A read error may account for a junction end that differs from germline. The V gene is TRBV19, the J gene TRBJ1-1; 9 bases align to TRBD1. CDR3 size: 15 residues. The germline CDR1 and CDR2 sequences are LNHDA and SQIVND (reference sequence). CDR3 protein: CASSKWDRANTEAFF. The CDR3 DNA follows: TGTGCCAGTAGTAAATGGGACAGGGCGAACACTGAAGCTTTTTTT.

The table lists this clone with a count of one. The rearrangement joins TRBV9 to TRBJ2-5; 12 positions match TRBD1. Matching the DNA end better, TRBJ2-7 makes the J call doubtful. This CDR3 contains 17 residues. Germline V lookup: CDR1 SGDLS, CDR2 YYNGEE. The CDR3 reads CASSAGQGATLPYEQYF. The CDR3 region has the DNA TGTGCCAGCAGCGCGGGACAGGGGGCCACACTCCCCTACGAGCAGTACTTC.

The chain links TRBV11-2 to TRBJ2-7; D might be TRBD1 (5 bases). V was shortened by 5 bases and J by 2 bases, with 16 bases between the two germline ends. Germline loops: CDR1 SGHAT, CDR2 FQNNGV. The CDR3 runs 15 residues. The CDR3 bases are TGTGCCAGCAGCCAAGGGCCAGGGCCTGCCTACGAGCAGTACTTC. Translation gives CASSQGPGPAYEQYF.

The V and J genes are TRBV29-1 and TRBJ2-1, with 11 bases matching TRBD2. This CDR3 region has 13 residues. CDR1 and CDR2 from the germline V gene are SQVTM and ANQGSEA. Trimming at V came to 7 bases and at J to 8 bases, leaving 7 bases not matched to a gene. The CDR3 reads CSGRLAGYDEQFF. For the CDR3, the DNA is TGCAGCGGAAGACTAGCGGGATATGATGAGCAGTTCTTC.

The CDR3 coding sequence is TGTGCCAGCAGTTACAAGAACACTGAAGCTTTCTTT. Its protein product is CASSYKNTEAFF. The V and J genes are TRBV6-5 and TRBJ1-1; D remains unclear. CDR1 MNHEY and CDR2 SVGAGI come from the germline V gene. The length of the CDR3 is 12 residues. V was clipped by 2 bases and J by 1 base, with 2 bases between them.

The chain combines TRBV6-5 with TRBJ2-3, with 8 positions matching TRBD2. CDR3 length: 15 residues. Germline loops: CDR1 MNHEY, CDR2 SVGAGI. V shed 6 bases, J shed 4 bases, and the junction held 9 bases outside the gene matches. As DNA, the CDR3 is TGTGCCAGCAGCCAAACTAGCGGTGGCCCAGATACGCAGTATTTT. Its protein is CASSQTSGGPDTQYF.

The chain combines TRBV19 with TRBJ1-1; D not resolved. Trimming removed 3 bases at V and 4 bases at J, with 6 bases between. CDR1 and CDR2 from the germline V gene are LNHDA and SQIVND (reference sequence). The CDR3 length is 12 residues. The CDR3: CASSIKRTEAFF. The CDR3 coding sequence is TGTGCCAGTAGTATTAAGCGCACTGAAGCTTTCTTT.

V gene TRBV5-1 combines with J gene TRBJ2-2, with D possibly being TRBD1 or TRBD2 (5 bases each). Per the germline V gene, CDR1 is SGHRS and CDR2 is YFSETQ. The V end was cut by 3 bases, the J end by 0 bases, with 12 bases between. The CDR3 is 16 amino acids. The CDR3 nucleotides are TGCGCCAGCAGCTCTGGGACCAGGCCGAACACCGGGGAGCTGTTTTTT. The encoded protein is CASSSGTRPNTGELFF.

J is TRBJ1-2 and V is TRBV7-9, with 10 bases lining up with TRBD1. The CDR3 covers 13 residues. Unmatched junction bases numbered 3, after V lost 5 bases and J lost 6 bases. Germline loops: CDR1 SEHNR, CDR2 FQNEAQ (reference sequence). CDR3 nucleotides: TGTGCCAGCAGCACCGGGACAGGGGATGGCTACACCTTC. Translating it yields CASSTGTGDGYTF.

V usage is TRBV28 and J usage is TRBJ2-1; 13 nucleotides align to TRBD2. Losses at the gene ends were 8 bases for V and 4 bases for J; bases not matched to a gene: 2. The length of the CDR3 is 14 residues. CDR1 is MDHEN, CDR2 SYDVKM, per germline. CDR3 amino acids: CASLTSGGYNEQFF. The CDR3 DNA reads as TGTGCCAGCCTGACTAGCGGGGGGTACAATGAGCAGTTCTTC.

The chain couples TRBV18 to TRBJ2-7, with 10 bases fitting TRBD2. The CDR3 length is 16 residues. The germline V gene has CDR1 KGHSH and CDR2 LQKENI. V shed 3 bases and J 7 bases; nucleotides not matched to a gene: 12. The CDR3 protein is CASSPIGLAESGEQYF. CDR3 bases: TGTGCCAGCTCACCGATTGGACTAGCGGAGTCGGGGGAGCAGTACTTC.

The V call is TRBV9, the J call TRBJ1-2; D remains ambiguous. Trimming took off 0 bases at V and 0 bases at J, with 6 bases between the two ends. Germline CDR1 and CDR2: SGDLS and YYNGEE. CDR3 length equals 14 residues. CDR3 in amino acids: CASSVALTNYGYTF. The CDR3 DNA sequence: TGTGCCAGCAGCGTAGCCCTTACTAACTATGGCTACACCTTC.

V and J are TRBV27 and TRBJ1-4; 9 positions agree with TRBD1. V gave up 0 bases and J gave up 8 bases; unmatched junction bases: 7. CDR3 size: 16 residues. From germline, CDR1 is MNHEY and CDR2 SMNVEV (reference sequence). This chain's CDR3 is CASSLSLGTGNEKLFF. The CDR3 coding sequence is TGTGCCAGCAGTTTATCATTAGGGACAGGGAACGAAAAACTGTTTTTT.

The chain is built from TRBV29-1 and TRBJ1-4; D is unclear. Germline values: CDR1 SQVTM, CDR2 ANQGSEA. The V and J ends lost 4 bases and 8 bases respectively, with 14 bases between them. The CDR3 is made up of 13 amino acids. As DNA, the CDR3 is TGCAGCGTTGGATTAGGACGTGAAGAAAAACTGTTTTTT. Amino acids: CSVGLGREEKLFF. The entire variable domain, with the rest obtained from reference TRBV29-1 and TRBJ1-4, is as follows: SAVISQKPSRDICQRGTSLTIQCQVDSQVTMMFWYRQQPGQSLTLIATANQGSEATYESGFVIDKFPISRPNLTFSTLTVSNMSPEDSSIYLCSVGLGREEKLFFGSGTQLSVL.

V is TRBV5-1 and J is TRBJ2-5; 12 bases line up with TRBD2. The CDR3 totals 16 residues. The germline gives CDR1 SGHRS, CDR2 YFSETQ. J gave up 4 bases and V 0 bases, and 4 bases lay outside the gene matches. The CDR3 loop is CASSLGGLAGTETQYF. The CDR3 nucleotides are TGCGCCAGCAGCTTGGGAGGACTAGCGGGAACAGAGACCCAGTACTTC.

The V gene is TRBV7-9, the J gene TRBJ2-5; D is unclear. The CDR3 totals 13 residues. Trimming shortened V by 5 bases and J by 5 bases, and 12 bases separated the two germline ends. CDR1 is SEHNR and CDR2 is FQNEAQ in the germline V gene (reference sequence). CDR3 nucleotide sequence: TGTGCCAGCAGCCAGTCCCCTCTGGAGACCCAGTACTTC. It codes for CASSQSPLETQYF.